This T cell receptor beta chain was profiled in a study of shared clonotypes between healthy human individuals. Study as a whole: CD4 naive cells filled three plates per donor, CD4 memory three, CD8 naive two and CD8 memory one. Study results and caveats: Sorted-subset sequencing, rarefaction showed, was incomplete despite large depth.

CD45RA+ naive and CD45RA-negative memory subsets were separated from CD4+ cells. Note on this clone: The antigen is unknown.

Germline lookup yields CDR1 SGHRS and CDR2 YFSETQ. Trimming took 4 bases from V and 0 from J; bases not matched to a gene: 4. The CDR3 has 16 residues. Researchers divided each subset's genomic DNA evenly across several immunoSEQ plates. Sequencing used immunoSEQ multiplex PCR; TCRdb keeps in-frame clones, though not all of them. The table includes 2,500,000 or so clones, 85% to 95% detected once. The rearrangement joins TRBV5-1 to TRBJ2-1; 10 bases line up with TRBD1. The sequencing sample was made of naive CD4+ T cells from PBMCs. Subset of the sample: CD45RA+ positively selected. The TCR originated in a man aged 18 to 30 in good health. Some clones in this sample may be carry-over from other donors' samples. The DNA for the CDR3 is TGCGCCAGCAGCGGGACAGGGGACCCCTCCTACAATGAGCAGTTCTTC. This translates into CASSGTGDPSYNEQFF. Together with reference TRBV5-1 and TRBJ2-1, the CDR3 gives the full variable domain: KAGVTQTPRYLIKTRGQQVTLSCSPISGHRSVSWYQQTPGQGLQFLFEYFSETQRNKGNFPGRFSGRQFSNSRSEMNVSTLELGDSALYLCASSGTGDPSYNEQFFGPGTRLTVL.